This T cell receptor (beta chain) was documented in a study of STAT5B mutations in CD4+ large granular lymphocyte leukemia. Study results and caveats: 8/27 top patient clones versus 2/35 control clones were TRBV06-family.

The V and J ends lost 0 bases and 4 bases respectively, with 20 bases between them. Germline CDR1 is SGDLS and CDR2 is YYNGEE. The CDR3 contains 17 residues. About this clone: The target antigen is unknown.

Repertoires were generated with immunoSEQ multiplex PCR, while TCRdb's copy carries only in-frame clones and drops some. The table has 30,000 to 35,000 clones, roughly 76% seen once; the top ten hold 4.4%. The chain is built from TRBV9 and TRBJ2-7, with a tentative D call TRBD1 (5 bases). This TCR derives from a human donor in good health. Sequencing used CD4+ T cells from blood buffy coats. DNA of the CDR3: TGTGCCAGCAGCGTAGCTACCCCCGACAGTGGGCTTTACGAGCAGTACTTC. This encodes CASSVATPDSGLYEQYF.